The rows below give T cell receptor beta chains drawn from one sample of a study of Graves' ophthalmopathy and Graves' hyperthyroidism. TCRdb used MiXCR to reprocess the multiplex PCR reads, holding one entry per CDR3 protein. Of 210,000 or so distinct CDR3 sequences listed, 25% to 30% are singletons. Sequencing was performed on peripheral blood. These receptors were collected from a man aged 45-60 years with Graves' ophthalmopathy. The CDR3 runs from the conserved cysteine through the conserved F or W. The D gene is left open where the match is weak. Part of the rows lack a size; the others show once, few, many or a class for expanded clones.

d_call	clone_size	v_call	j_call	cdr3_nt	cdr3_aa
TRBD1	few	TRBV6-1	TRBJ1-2	TGTGCCAACAGCCGGGACAGCTATGGCTACACCTTC	CANSRDSYGYTF
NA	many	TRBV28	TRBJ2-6	TGTGCCAGCAGTTTATTCGCCATAGGTAGCTCTGGGGCCAACGTCCTGACTTTC	CASSLFAIGSSGANVLTF
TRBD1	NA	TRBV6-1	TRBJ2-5	TGTGCCAGCAGTGAAGTGACAGGGGGCCAAGAGACCCAGTACTTC	CASSEVTGGQETQYF
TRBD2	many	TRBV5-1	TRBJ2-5	TGCGCCTGCTCTCGCGGGACTAGCGGGAGGCGGGGAGAGACCCAGTACTTC	CACSRGTSGRRGETQYF
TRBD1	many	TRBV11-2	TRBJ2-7	TGTGCCAGCAGCCCTGCCCGGACAGGGGGCTACGAGCAGTACTTC	CASSPARTGGYEQYF
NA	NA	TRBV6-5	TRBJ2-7	TGTGCCAGCAAGTCTACGGGGGACGAGCAGTACTTC	CASKSTGDEQYF
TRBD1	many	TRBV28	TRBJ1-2	TGTGCCAGCAGCAACCCGGACAGGAACTATGGCTACACCTTC	CASSNPDRNYGYTF
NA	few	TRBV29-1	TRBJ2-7	TGCAGTGCTCGTAGCCAGGGAACGCACGAGCAGTACTTC	CSARSQGTHEQYF
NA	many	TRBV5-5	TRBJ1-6	TGTGCCAGCAGCTTGGCCCAGGGAAGTAATTCACCCCTCCACTTT	CASSLAQGSNSPLHF
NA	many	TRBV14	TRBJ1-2	TGTGCCAGCAGCCAAGATTCAGGGTTCGGCTACACCTTC	CASSQDSGFGYTF
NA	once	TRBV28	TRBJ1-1	TGTGCCAGCAGTTTATCAAGGGCCCGGGGCCCCACTGAAGCTTTCTTT	CASSLSRARGPTEAFF
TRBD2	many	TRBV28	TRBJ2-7	TGTGCCAGCAGATCCACTAGCGGGCGGGCCTACGAGCAGTACTTC	CASRSTSGRAYEQYF
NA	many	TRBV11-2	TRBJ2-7	TGTGCCAGCAGCGATCGGGGCATACTAGCCCACGAGCAGTACTTC	CASSDRGILAHEQYF
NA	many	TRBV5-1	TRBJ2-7	TGCGCCAGCAGCCCAGGACAGACGGGCGAGCAGTACTTC	CASSPGQTGEQYF
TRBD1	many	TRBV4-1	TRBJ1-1	TGCGCCAGCAGCCCAGGGACAGACACTGAAGCTTTCTTT	CASSPGTDTEAFF
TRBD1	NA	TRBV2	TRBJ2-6	TGTGCCAGCAGTGAATCAGACAGGGTTGGGGCCAACGTCCTGACTTTC	CASSESDRVGANVLTF
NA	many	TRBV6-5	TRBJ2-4	TGTGCCAGCGGCTACGAATGGGGGCCCAAAAACATTCAGTACTTC	CASGYEWGPKNIQYF
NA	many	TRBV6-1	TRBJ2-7	TGTGCCAGCACCGAGGCGTCCACGACCAACGAGCAGTACTTC	CASTEASTTNEQYF
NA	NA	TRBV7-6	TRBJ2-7	TGTGCCAGCAGCCCATTCCGGGTTACGGGTCCCTACGAGCAGTACTTC	CASSPFRVTGPYEQYF
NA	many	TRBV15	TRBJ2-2	TGTGCCACCAGCAAAGACTCGACCGGGGAGCTGTTTTTT	CATSKDSTGELFF
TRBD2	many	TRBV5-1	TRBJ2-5	TGCGCCAGCAGCTTCGCCGGGACTAGCGGCCAAGAGACCCAGTACTTC	CASSFAGTSGQETQYF
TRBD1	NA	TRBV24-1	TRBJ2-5	TGTGCCACCAATCCCGGGACAGGGGAAGAGACCCAGTACTTC	CATNPGTGEETQYF
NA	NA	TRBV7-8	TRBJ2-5	TGTGCCAGCAGCTCCTCTGGGTACCGGGAGACCCAGTACTTC	CASSSSGYRETQYF
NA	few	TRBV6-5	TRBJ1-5	TGTGCCAGCGGAGGGCAGCCCCAGCATTTT	CASGGQPQHF
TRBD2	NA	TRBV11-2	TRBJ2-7	TGTGCCAGCAGCCGAGAAGGGACTAGCGGATCCTACGAGCAGTACTTC	CASSREGTSGSYEQYF
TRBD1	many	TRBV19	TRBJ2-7	TGTGCCAGTAGTCCGGGACAGGGGAACGAGCAGTACTTC	CASSPGQGNEQYF
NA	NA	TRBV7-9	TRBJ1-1	TGTGTTTGCAGCCAAAAGAACACTGAAGCTTTCTTT	CVCSQKNTEAFF
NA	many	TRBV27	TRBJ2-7	TGTGCCAGCAGTTTATCAGGCGGGTCCTACGAGCAGTACTTC	CASSLSGGSYEQYF
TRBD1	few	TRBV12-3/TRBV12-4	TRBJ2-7	TGTGCCAGCAGCCAAATAGGACAGGGATACTACGAGCAGTACTTC	CASSQIGQGYYEQYF
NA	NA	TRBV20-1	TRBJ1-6	TGCAGTGCCCCACAGGGAATAAGCTCACCCCTCCACTTT	CSAPQGISSPLHF
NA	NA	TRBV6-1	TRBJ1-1	TGTGCCAGCAGTGAGCACACGGAAACTGAAGCTTTCTTT	CASSEHTETEAFF
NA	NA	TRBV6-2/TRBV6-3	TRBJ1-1	TGTGCCAGCAGTTACTCGGGGGCCGTCTTTTCTATGAACACTGAAGCTTTCTTT	CASSYSGAVFSMNTEAFF
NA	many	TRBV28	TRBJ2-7	TGTGCCAGCAGTCTTCTCCGTACGGCAGCCTACGAGCAGTACTTC	CASSLLRTAAYEQYF
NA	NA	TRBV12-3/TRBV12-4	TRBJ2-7	TGTGCCAGCAGCTTGGAGGGGGCAGGCGAGCAGTACTTC	CASSLEGAGEQYF
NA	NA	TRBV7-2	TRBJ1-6	TGTGCCAGCAGCTCCCTCCAGAATTCACCCCTCCACTTT	CASSSLQNSPLHF
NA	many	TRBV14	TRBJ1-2	TGTGCCAGCAGCCCGACAGTACCCTATGGCTACACCTTC	CASSPTVPYGYTF
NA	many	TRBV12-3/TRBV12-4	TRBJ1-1	TGTGCCAGCAGGGCAGAGGTGGGGGGAGGGTCTGAAGCTTTCTTT	CASRAEVGGGSEAFF
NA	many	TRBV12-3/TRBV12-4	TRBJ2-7	TGTACCAGCAGCGGACCGGGACTCTCCTACGAGCAGTACTTC	CTSSGPGLSYEQYF
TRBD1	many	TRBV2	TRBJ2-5	TGTGCCAGCAGTTCTACGGCGGGACAGGGGGTTTCCCCAGTCCAAGAGACCCAGTACTTC	CASSSTAGQGVSPVQETQYF
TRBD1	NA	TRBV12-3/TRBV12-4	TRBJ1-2	TGTGCCAGCAGATCACCGGGACAGGGAGATTATGGCTACACCTTC	CASRSPGQGDYGYTF
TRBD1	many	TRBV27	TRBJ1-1	TGTGCCAGCAGTTTATACCAGGGGGCGGAGGCTTTCTTT	CASSLYQGAEAFF
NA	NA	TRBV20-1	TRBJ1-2	TGCAGTGCCAGACGTCTCTACACCTTC	CSARRLYTF
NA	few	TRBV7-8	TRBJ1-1	TGTGCCAGCAGCTTCCCAGAAAACACTGAAGCTTTCTTT	CASSFPENTEAFF
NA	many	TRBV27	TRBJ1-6	TGTGCCAGCAGAGGACAGTTCTCACCCCTCCACTTT	CASRGQFSPLHF
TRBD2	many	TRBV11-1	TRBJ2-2	TGTGCCAGCAGCCGCCCGGGGGGAAGAGACACCGGGGAGCTGTTTTTT	CASSRPGGRDTGELFF
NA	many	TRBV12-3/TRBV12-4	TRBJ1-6	TGTGCCAGCAGTCCTGGATGGGGTTCACCCCTCCACTTT	CASSPGWGSPLHF
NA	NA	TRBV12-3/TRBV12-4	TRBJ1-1	TGTGCCAGCCTTCAGGCAGGCCCGAACACTGAAGCTTTCTTT	CASLQAGPNTEAFF
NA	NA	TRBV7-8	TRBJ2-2	TGTGCCAGCAGCTTGGGACTCCTAAACACCGGGGAGCTGTTTTTT	CASSLGLLNTGELFF
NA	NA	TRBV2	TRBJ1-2	TGTGCCAGCATTGTGGGAACTAACTATGGCTACACCTTC	CASIVGTNYGYTF
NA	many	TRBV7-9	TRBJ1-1	TGTGCCAGCAGCTTAGCACTTAGATCAAGGGTCGCTGAAGCTTTCTTT	CASSLALRSRVAEAFF
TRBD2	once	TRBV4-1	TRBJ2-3	TGCGCCAGCAGCTATCGAGCGGGAGGGGCAGATACGCAGTATTTT	CASSYRAGGADTQYF
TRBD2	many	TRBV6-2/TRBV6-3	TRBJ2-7	TGTGCCAGCAGTTACCCCGCGTGGAGCGGGAGGAACGAGCAGTACTTC	CASSYPAWSGRNEQYF
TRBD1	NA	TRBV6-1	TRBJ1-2	TGTGCCAGCAGGCCCGGACAGGGGAATCGAGGCTACACCTTC	CASRPGQGNRGYTF
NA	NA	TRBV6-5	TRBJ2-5	TGTGCCAGCAGTTACTACGGCAGGGAAGTCCAAGAGACCCAGTACTTC	CASSYYGREVQETQYF
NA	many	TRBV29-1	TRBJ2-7	TGCAGCGTTGGTAGCGGCAGAGGCTACGAGCAGTACTTC	CSVGSGRGYEQYF
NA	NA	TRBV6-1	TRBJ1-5	TGTGCCAGCAGTGGGCCAGGGAGTCAGCCCCAGCATTTT	CASSGPGSQPQHF
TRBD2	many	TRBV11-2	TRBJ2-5	TGTGCCAGCAGCTTAGAATGGACTAGCCAAGAGACCCAGTACTTC	CASSLEWTSQETQYF
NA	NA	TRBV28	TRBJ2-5	TGTGCCAGCAGTTCTCAGGGAGGGGGGCACCAAGAGACCCAGTACTTC	CASSSQGGGHQETQYF